The T cell receptor (beta chain) described here comes from a study of sequential checkpoint blockade in melanoma. Background on the study: Arm A got nivolumab then ipilimumab; arm B the reverse, 1:1.

CDR3 length equals 12 residues. From germline, CDR1 is SGHNT and CDR2 YYREEE (reference sequence). Deletions cut 2 bases from V and 5 bases from J, with 5 bases between. Indicated treatment: randomized to nivolumab then ipilimumab (arm A) or the reverse (arm B). None of the patients previously received DNA-damaging chemotherapy. PBMC sorting kept live CD3+CD8+ cells without CD19 or CD56. Profiled with immunoSEQ multiplex PCR; TCRdb holds only in-frame clones, not every one. This table has 35,000 to 40,000 clones, roughly 89% appearing once. V and J are TRBV5-4 and TRBJ2-1; D ambiguous. The sequence came from a human donor with melanoma. The material sequenced was CD8+ T cells sorted from blood (inferred from file names), taken from a patient given nivolumab and ipilimumab in sequence. CDR3 sequence (DNA): TGTGCCAGCAGCTTTGGCAACAATGAGCAGTTCTTC. It translates to CASSFGNNEQFF. The entire variable domain, with the rest obtained from reference TRBV5-4 and TRBJ2-1, is as follows: ETGVTQSPTHLIKTRGQQVTLRCSSQSGHNTVSWYQQALGQGPQFIFQYYREEENGRGNFPPRFSGLQFPNYSSELNVNALELDDSALYLCASSFGNNEQFFGPGTRLTVL.